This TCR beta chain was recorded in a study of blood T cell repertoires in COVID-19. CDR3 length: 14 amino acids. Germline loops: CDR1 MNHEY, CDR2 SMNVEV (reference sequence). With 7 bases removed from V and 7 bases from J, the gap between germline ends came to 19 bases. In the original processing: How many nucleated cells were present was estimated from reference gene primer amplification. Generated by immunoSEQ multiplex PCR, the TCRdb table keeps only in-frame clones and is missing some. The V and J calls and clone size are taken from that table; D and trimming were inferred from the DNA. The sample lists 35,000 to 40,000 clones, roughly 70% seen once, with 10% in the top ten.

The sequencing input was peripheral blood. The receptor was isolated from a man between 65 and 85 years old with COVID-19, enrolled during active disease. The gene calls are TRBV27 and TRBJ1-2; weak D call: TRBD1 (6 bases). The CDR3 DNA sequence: TGTGCCAGCATAGGGTGGCTGGGCAGGGGTGGCTACACCTTC. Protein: CASIGWLGRGGYTF.